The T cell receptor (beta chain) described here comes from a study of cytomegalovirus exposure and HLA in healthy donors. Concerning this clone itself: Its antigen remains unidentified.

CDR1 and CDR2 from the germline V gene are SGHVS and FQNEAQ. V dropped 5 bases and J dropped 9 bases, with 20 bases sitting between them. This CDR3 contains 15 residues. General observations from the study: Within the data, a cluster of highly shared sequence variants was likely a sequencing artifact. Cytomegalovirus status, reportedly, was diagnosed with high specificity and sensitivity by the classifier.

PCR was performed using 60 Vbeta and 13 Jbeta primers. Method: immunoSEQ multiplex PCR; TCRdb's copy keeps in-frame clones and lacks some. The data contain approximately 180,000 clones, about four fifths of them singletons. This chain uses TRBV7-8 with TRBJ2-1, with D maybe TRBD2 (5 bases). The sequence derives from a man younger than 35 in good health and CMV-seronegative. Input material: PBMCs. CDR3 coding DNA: TGTGCCAGCAGCCTCCGGGAACTAGTAGTCACTGAGCAGTTCTTC. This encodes CASSLRELVVTEQFF.